These T cell receptor beta chains were read from a single sample in a study of CD8+CD57+ T cells in acquired aplastic anemia. One entry per CDR3 protein results from TCRdb running MiXCR on the reads. The sample contains around 190,000 distinct CDR3 sequences, almost 50% of which appear only once. The sequencing sample was made of sorted CD4+, CD8+, or CD8+CD57+ T cells (not recorded which) from PBMCs. The receptor source for this set is a human donor with aplastic anemia. Both conserved end residues are part of each CDR3. A D gene is named only where the DNA matches it firmly. The size entry is marked missing in some rows and otherwise reads once, few, many or a size class.

CASSIDRATGELFF,TGTGCCAGCAGTATCGACAGGGCCACCGGGGAGCTGTTTTTT,TRBV2,TRBJ2-2,TRBD1,many
CASSETSGGSRSYNEQFF,TGTGCCAGCAGTGAAACTAGCGGGGGGTCTCGTTCCTACAATGAGCAGTTCTTC,TRBV2,TRBJ2-1,TRBD2,many
CSATPAGGTDTQYF,TGTTCGGCCACTCCAGCGGGGGGCACAGATACGCAGTATTTT,TRBV10-3,TRBJ2-3,TRBD2,.
CSAPEVGVIADTQYF,TGCAGTGCTCCAGAGGTCGGGGTTATTGCAGATACGCAGTATTTT,TRBV20-1,TRBJ2-3,.,many
CASSLDKGAVNSPLHF,TGTGCCAGCAGCTTAGATAAGGGGGCAGTTAATTCACCCCTCCACTTT,TRBV7-8,TRBJ1-6,TRBD1,many
CSARVTTGNTIYF,TGCAGTGCTAGAGTAACAACTGGAAACACTATATATTTT,TRBV20-1,TRBJ1-3,.,.
CAIVTGQLNYGYTF,TGTGCCATAGTCACAGGACAGCTAAACTATGGCTACACCTTC,TRBV2,TRBJ1-2,.,.
CSARVGASGGIPLEQYF,TGCAGTGCTAGAGTGGGGGCTAGCGGGGGGATCCCCCTCGAGCAGTACTTC,TRBV20-1,TRBJ2-7,TRBD2,.
CASSPLVTAEVYEQYF,TGTGCCAGCAGCCCCCTCGTGACAGCCGAGGTCTACGAGCAGTACTTC,TRBV11-2,TRBJ2-7,.,.
CASSLASGGNQPQHF,TGTGCCAGCAGCTTGGCGTCAGGGGGTAATCAGCCCCAGCATTTT,TRBV7-9,TRBJ1-5,TRBD1,few
CASRGVDQPQHF,TGTGCCAGCAGAGGAGTAGATCAGCCCCAGCATTTT,TRBV5-4,TRBJ1-5,.,.
CASSSSYSTEAFF,TGTGCCAGCAGTTCCTCTTATAGCACTGAAGCTTTCTTT,TRBV6-2/TRBV6-3,TRBJ1-1,.,many
CTFLKRGYNEQFF,TGCACATTCCTTAAGAGGGGCTACAATGAGCAGTTCTTC,TRBV29-1,TRBJ2-1,.,.
CATSRHRGAGNTIYF,TGTGCCACCAGCAGACACAGGGGAGCTGGAAACACCATATATTTT,TRBV15,TRBJ1-3,TRBD1,.
CASSELIQETQYF,TGTGCCAGCAGTGAATTGATCCAAGAGACCCAGTACTTC,TRBV6-1,TRBJ2-5,.,many
CASSFRDVGSGNTIYF,TGTGCCAGCAGCTTCCGGGACGTAGGGTCTGGAAACACCATATATTTT,TRBV7-6,TRBJ1-3,.,many
CASSGGRNKVQYF,TGTGCCAGCAGTGGGGGCAGGAACAAGGTCCAGTACTTC,TRBV2,TRBJ2-5,.,.
CASSDSGTVSYNEQFF,TGTGCCAGCAGTGACTCCGGGACAGTCTCCTACAATGAGCAGTTCTTC,TRBV6-4,TRBJ2-1,TRBD1,.
CATSDTRQGGDNYGYTF,TGTGCCACCAGTGACACCCGACAGGGGGGAGATAACTATGGCTACACCTTC,TRBV24-1,TRBJ1-2,TRBD1,once
CASSASGGAANEQFF,TGTGCCAGTAGTGCTAGCGGGGGGGCAGCCAATGAGCAGTTCTTC,TRBV19,TRBJ2-1,TRBD2,.
CASSPSPGNSPLHF,TGTGCCAGCAGTCCTTCTCCTGGTAATTCACCCCTCCACTTT,TRBV6-4,TRBJ1-6,.,many
CSATRPSSGVQETQYF,TGCAGTGCTACAAGACCGTCTAGCGGGGTGCAAGAGACCCAGTACTTC,TRBV20-1,TRBJ2-5,TRBD2,.
CSAGPTSGVRDEQFF,TGCAGTGCAGGCCCCACTAGCGGGGTTAGGGATGAGCAGTTCTTC,TRBV20-1,TRBJ2-1,TRBD2,.
CASSDGPNTEAFF,TGTGCCAGCAGTGATGGCCCGAACACTGAAGCTTTCTTT,TRBV2,TRBJ1-1,.,few
CAIRVSRAQETQYF,TGTGCCATCAGGGTTTCTAGGGCTCAAGAGACCCAGTACTTC,TRBV10-3,TRBJ2-5,.,few
CASHALSWTAEKLFF,TGTGCCTCCCACGCGTTGTCGTGGACCGCCGAAAAACTGTTTTTT,TRBV2,TRBJ1-4,.,.
CASSLGRRLAGEGETQYF,TGTGCCAGCAGCTTAGGTCGTCGACTAGCGGGGGAAGGAGAGACCCAGTACTTC,TRBV11-2,TRBJ2-5,TRBD2,medium-sized